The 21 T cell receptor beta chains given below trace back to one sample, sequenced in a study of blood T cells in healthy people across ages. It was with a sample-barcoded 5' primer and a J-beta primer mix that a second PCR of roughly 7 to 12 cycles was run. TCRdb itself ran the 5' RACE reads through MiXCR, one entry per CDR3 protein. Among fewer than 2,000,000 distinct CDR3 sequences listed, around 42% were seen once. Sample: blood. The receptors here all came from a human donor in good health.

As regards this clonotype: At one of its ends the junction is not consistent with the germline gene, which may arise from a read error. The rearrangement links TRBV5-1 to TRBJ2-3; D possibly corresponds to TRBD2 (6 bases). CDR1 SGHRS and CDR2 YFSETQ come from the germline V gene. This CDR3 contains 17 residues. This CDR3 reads CASSLESGGRSTDTPYF. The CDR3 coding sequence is TGCGCCAGCAGCTTGGAATCTGGGGGGAGAAGCACAGATACGCCGTATTTT.

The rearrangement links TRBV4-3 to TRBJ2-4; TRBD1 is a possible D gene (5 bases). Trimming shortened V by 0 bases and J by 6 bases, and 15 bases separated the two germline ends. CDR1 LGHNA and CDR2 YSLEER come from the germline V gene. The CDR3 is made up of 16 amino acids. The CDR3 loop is CASSQDFDRSLNIQYF. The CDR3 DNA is TGCGCCAGCAGCCAAGATTTCGACAGATCTCTAAACATTCAGTACTTC.

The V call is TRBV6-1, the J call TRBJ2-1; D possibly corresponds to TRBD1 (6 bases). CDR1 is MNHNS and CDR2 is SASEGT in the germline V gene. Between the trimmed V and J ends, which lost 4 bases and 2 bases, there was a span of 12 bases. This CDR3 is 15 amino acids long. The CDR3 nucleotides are TGTGCCAGCAGTGGGACAGTTAAAGCCTACAATGAGCAGTTCTTC. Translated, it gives CASSGTVKAYNEQFF.

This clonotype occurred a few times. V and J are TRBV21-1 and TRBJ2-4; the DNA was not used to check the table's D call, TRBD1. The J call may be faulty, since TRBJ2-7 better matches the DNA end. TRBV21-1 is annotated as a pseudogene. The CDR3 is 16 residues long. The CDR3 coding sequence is TGTGCCAGCACCTCGCTCCCGGGACAGGGCTGTCGCGAGCAGTACTTC. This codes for CASTSLPGQGCREQYF.

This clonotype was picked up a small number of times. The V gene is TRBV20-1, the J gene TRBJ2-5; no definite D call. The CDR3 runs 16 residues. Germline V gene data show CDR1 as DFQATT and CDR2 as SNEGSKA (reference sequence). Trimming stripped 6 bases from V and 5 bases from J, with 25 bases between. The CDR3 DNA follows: TGCAGTGCCAGCGATACTGGAGCACGGATTTCGGAGACCCAGTACTTC. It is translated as CSASDTGARISETQYF.

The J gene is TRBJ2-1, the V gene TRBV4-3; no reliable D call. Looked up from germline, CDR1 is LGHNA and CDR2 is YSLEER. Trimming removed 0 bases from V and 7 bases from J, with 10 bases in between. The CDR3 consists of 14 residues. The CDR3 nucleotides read TGCGCCAGCAGCCAAGATTATTCCCAAAATGAGCAGTTCTTC. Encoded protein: CASSQDYSQNEQFF.

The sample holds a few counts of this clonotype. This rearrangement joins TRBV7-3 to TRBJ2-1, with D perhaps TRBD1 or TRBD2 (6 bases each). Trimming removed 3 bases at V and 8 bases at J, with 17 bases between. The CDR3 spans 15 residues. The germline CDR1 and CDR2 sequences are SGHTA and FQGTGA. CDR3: CASSFREGGIDEQFF. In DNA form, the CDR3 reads TGTGCCAGCAGCTTCCGGGAAGGGGGGATAGATGAGCAGTTCTTC.

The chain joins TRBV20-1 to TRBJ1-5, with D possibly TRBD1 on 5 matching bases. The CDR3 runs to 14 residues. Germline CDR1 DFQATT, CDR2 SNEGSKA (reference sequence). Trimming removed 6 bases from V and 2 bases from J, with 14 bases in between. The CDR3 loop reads CSARGSAGNQPQHF. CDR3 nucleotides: TGCAGTGCCCGGGGGTCTGCGGGCAATCAGCCCCAGCATTTT.

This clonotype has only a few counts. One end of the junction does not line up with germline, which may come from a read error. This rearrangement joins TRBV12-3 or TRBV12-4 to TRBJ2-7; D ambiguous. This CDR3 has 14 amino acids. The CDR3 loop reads CTSSIHRNSYEQYF. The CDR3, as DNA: TGTACCAGCTCCATTCACAGAAACTCCTACGAGCAGTACTTC.

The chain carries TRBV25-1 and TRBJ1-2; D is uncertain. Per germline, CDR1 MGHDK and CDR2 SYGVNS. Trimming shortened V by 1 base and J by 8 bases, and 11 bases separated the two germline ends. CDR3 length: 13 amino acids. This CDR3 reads CASSEWRSSGYTF. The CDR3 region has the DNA TGTGCCAGCAGTGAATGGCGGTCGTCGGGCTACACCTTC.

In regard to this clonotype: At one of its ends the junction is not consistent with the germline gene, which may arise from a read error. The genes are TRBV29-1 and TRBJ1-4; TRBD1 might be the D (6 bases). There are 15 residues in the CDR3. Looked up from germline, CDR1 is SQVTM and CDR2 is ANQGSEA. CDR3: CSVWDIGATDEKRFF. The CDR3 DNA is TGCAGCGTTTGGGACATTGGGGCAACTGATGAAAAACGGTTTTTT.

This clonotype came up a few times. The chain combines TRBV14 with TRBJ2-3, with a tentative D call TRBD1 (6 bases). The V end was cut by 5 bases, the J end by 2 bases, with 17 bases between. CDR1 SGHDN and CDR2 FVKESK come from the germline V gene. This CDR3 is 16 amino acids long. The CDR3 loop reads CASSSWDTLVTDTQYF. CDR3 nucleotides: TGTGCCAGCAGCTCCTGGGACACGCTCGTCACAGATACGCAGTATTTT.

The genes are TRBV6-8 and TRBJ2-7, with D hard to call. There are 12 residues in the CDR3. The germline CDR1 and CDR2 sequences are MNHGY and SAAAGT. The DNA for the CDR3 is TGTCCATGGGAAGGGATCAAGTACGAGCAGTACTTC. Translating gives CPWEGIKYEQYF.

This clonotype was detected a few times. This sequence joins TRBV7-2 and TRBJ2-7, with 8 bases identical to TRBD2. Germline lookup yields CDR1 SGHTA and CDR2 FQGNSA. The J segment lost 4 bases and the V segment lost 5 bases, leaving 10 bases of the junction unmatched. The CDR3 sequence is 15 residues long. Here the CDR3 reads CASSPGVAGLYEQYF. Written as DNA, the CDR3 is TGTGCCAGCAGCCCCGGGGTAGCGGGGCTTTACGAGCAGTACTTC. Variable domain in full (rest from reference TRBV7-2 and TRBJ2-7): GAGVSQSPSNKVTEKGKDVELRCDPISGHTALYWYRQSLGQGLEFLIYFQGNSAPDKSGLPSDRFSAERTGGSVSTLTIQRTQQEDSAVYLCASSPGVAGLYEQYFGPGTRLTVT.

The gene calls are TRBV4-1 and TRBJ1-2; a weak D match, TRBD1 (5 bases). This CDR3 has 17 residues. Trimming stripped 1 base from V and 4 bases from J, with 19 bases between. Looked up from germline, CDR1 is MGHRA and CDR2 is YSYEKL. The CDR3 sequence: CASSQAIMTDPTYGYTF. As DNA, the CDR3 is TGCGCCAGCAGCCAAGCGATCATGACAGATCCGACCTATGGCTACACCTTC.

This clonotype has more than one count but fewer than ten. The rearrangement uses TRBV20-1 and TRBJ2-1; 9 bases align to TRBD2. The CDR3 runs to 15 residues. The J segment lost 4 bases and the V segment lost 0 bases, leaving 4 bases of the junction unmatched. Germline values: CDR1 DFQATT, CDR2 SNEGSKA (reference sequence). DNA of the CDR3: TGCAGTGCTAGAGATCCGACTAGCGGATACAATGAGCAGTTCTTC. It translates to CSARDPTSGYNEQFF.

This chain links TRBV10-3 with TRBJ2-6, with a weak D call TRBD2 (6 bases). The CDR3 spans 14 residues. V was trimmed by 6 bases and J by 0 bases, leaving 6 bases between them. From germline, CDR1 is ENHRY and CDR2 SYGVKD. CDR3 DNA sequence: TGTGCCATCAGGGGACTCTCTGGGGCCAACGTCCTGACTTTC. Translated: CAIRGLSGANVLTF.

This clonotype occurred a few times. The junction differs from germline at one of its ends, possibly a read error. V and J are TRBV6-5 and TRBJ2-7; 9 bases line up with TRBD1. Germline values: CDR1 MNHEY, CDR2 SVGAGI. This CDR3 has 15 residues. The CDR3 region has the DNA TGTGCCGGCAGTTTTCCGGGACAGGGTTACTACGAGCAGTACTTC. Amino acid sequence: CAGSFPGQGYYEQYF.

The CDR3 sequence: CASSQTMGQGARGYTF. CDR3 coding DNA: TGTGCCAGCAGCCAAACCATGGGACAGGGGGCGAGGGGCTACACCTTC. The rearrangement links TRBV28 to TRBJ1-2, with TRBD1 matching 12 bases. The CDR3 sequence is 16 residues long. The V segment lost 6 bases and the J segment 8 bases; nucleotides outside the gene matches: 13. CDR1 and CDR2 from the germline V gene are MDHEN and SYDVKM.

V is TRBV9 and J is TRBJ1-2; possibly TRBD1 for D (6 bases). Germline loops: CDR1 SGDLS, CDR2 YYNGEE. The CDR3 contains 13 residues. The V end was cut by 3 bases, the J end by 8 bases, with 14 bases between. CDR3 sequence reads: CASSDGGARGYTF. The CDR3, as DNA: TGTGCCAGCAGCGACGGGGGGGCGCGAGGCTACACCTTC.

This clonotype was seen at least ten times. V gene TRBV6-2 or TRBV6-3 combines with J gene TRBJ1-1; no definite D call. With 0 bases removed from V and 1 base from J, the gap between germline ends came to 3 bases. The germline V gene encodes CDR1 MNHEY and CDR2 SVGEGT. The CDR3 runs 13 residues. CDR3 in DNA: TGTGCCAGCAGTTACTCGTGGAACACTGAAGCTTTCTTT. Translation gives CASSYSWNTEAFF.